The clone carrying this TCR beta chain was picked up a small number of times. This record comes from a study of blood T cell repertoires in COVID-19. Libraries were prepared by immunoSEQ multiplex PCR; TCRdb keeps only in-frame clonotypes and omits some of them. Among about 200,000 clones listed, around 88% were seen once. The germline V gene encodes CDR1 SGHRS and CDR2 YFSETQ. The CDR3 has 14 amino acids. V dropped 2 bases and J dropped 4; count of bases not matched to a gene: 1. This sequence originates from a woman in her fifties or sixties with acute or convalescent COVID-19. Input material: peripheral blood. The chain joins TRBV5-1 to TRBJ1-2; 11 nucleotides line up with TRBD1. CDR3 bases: TGCGCCAGCAGCTTAGGGACAGGGGGCTATGGCTACACCTTC. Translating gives CASSLGTGGYGYTF.